The source of this T cell receptor beta chain is a study of cytomegalovirus exposure and HLA in healthy donors. A multiplex PCR was run with 60 Vbeta primers and 13 Jbeta primers. Only in-frame clones appear in the TCRdb table, and some are missing; sequencing was by immunoSEQ multiplex PCR. Of fewer than 250,000 clones in the sample, around 85% were seen once. V trimming: 8 bases; J trimming: 0 bases; junction bases outside the gene matches: 2. This CDR3 region has 13 residues. The V gene's germline CDR1 is SNHLY and CDR2 FYNNEI. The sample comprised PBMCs. The rearrangement uses TRBV2 and TRBJ1-1; 8 nucleotides match TRBD1. The source of this sequence is a girl aged 2-15 years in good health and CMV-seronegative. The CDR3 region is CASLTGVNTEAFF. Written as DNA, the CDR3 is TGTGCCAGCCTGACAGGGGTGAACACTGAAGCTTTCTTT.